The clone carrying this T cell receptor beta chain was seen at least ten times. Its target is not known. This specimen comes from a study of identical twins. Findings of the study overall: With beta out-of-frame sequences, excess sharing by twins was weaker. Modelling underestimated the level of out-of-frame TCR alpha sharing observed in monozygotic twins.

The CDR3 spans 12 residues. Germline-derived CDR1 and CDR2 are SGHDT and YYEEEE. Trimming took off 4 bases at V and 2 bases at J, with 6 bases between the two ends. TCRdb passed the 5' RACE reads through MiXCR, listing each CDR3 protein once. Counted here are 550,000 to 800,000 distinct CDR3 sequences, around 7.4% occurring once; the ten biggest clones make up 1.6%. This sample also appeared in a second study, on yellow fever vaccine responses in identical twins.

The chain couples TRBV5-6 to TRBJ1-2; D is unclear. Material: PBMCs. The clonotype comes from a woman aged 18 to 35 in good health. The CDR3 reads CASSDYNYGYTF. The CDR3 nucleotides read TGTGCCAGCAGCGACTACAACTATGGCTACACCTTC.